The next 27 T cell receptor beta chains were all read from a single sample in a study of OX40 agonist ivuxolimab in advanced cancers. Clones were read by immunoSEQ multiplex PCR, and TCRdb kept only the in-frame ones, dropping some. The profile covers over 50,000 clones, with approximately 83% appearing a single time and over 9.5% taken by the ten largest. The source material was CD4+ or CD8+ T cells sorted from blood, sampled in a trial of the OX40 agonist ivuxolimab. These receptors all stem from an adult with an advanced solid tumor such as melanoma, head and neck, liver or kidney cancer.

The chain has TRBV9 and TRBJ2-7; 7 bases are shared with TRBD1. Looked up from germline, CDR1 is SGDLS and CDR2 is YYNGEE. Trimming removed 3 bases from V and 3 bases from J; junction bases left unmatched: 3. The CDR3 has 13 amino acids. The CDR3 spells CASSGDRDYEQYF. CDR3 coding DNA: TGTGCCAGCAGCGGAGACAGGGACTACGAGCAGTACTTC.

The chain links TRBV5-6 to TRBJ2-7; possibly TRBD2 for D (5 bases). Per the germline V gene, CDR1 is SGHDT and CDR2 is YYEEEE. There are 14 residues in the CDR3. V lost 3 bases to trimming and J lost 4 bases, with 14 bases between them. This chain's CDR3 is CASSSGSIHYEQYF. The CDR3 bases are TGTGCCAGCAGCTCGGGGAGCATTCATTACGAGCAGTACTTC.

The chain couples TRBV9 to TRBJ1-3, with D unclear. CDR1 and CDR2 from the germline V gene are SGDLS and YYNGEE. The ends were cut back, 6 bases at V and 6 bases at J, with 13 bases in the middle. The CDR3 extends over 13 amino acids. The DNA of the CDR3 is TGTGCCAGCACCGGATTTAATCTAAACACCATATATTTT. This encodes CASTGFNLNTIYF.

This CDR3 reads CASSDWLNMNTEAFF. CDR3 sequence (DNA): TGTGCCAGCAGTGATTGGCTCAACATGAACACTGAAGCTTTCTTT. The chain has TRBV6-1 and TRBJ1-1; D call uncertain. CDR1 and CDR2 from the germline V gene are MNHNS and SASEGT. V lost 3 bases, J lost 0 bases, and 11 bases lay in between. CDR3 length: 15 residues.

V usage is TRBV5-5 and J usage is TRBJ2-2, with D unresolved. Germline-derived CDR1 and CDR2 are SGHKS and YYEKEE (reference sequence). The V end lost 2 bases, the J end lost 0 bases, and 14 bases lay between the germline ends. The CDR3 loop spans 17 amino acids. This CDR3 reads CASSLIPAGANTGELFF. The CDR3 DNA reads TGTGCCAGCAGCTTAATCCCGGCTGGGGCGAACACCGGGGAGCTGTTTTTT.

This clone has a handful of counts. The chain employs TRBV6-6 and TRBJ1-1; no clear D gene. The CDR3 is 13 amino acids. V dropped 2 bases and J dropped 5 bases, with 9 bases sitting between them. Germline V CDR1 and CDR2: MNHNY, SVGAGI (reference sequence). The CDR3, as DNA: TGTGCCAGCAGTTACGACCGAGGAACTGAAGCTTTCTTT. Protein product: CASSYDRGTEAFF.

The rearrangement links TRBV6-4 to TRBJ2-5, with D perhaps TRBD2 (7 bases). Germline V CDR1 and CDR2: MRHNA, SNTAGT. The CDR3 sequence is 15 residues long. V lost 0 bases, J lost 4 bases, and 12 bases lay in between. The CDR3 DNA reads as TGTGCCAGCAGTGACTCAGTGGGGGGGCCAGAGACCCAGTACTTC. Translation gives CASSDSVGGPETQYF.

The chain links TRBV4-3 to TRBJ1-5; D is unclear. The CDR3 is 14 residues long. The V gene lost 4 bases and the J gene lost 7 bases, with 14 bases spanning the gap. The germline V gene encodes CDR1 LGHNA and CDR2 YSLEER. This CDR3 reads CASSPLEGGQPQHF. CDR3 nucleotide sequence: TGCGCCAGCAGCCCTCTTGAGGGAGGACAGCCCCAGCATTTT.

The chain links TRBV2 to TRBJ1-2; D remains unclear. The CDR3 runs 14 residues. Trimming took 7 bases from V and 8 from J, leaving 20 bases between them. Germline V gene sequence: CDR1 SNHLY, CDR2 FYNNEI. CDR3 nucleotides: TGTGCCAGCATCCTATTGGGTAGTCTCGAAGGCTACACCTTC. It specifies CASILLGSLEGYTF.

This sequence joins TRBV7-9 and TRBJ1-1; D call uncertain. The length of the CDR3 is 13 residues. Germline CDR1 is SEHNR and CDR2 is FQNEAQ (reference sequence). The V end lost 5 bases, the J end lost 7 bases, and 14 bases lay between the germline ends. The CDR3 nucleotides read TGTGCCAGCAGCGCCCTACTAGAAGTTGAAGCTTTCTTT. It codes for CASSALLEVEAFF.

Remarks on this clone: This CDR3 is also generated by other DNA sequences in the sample. V gene TRBV6-1 combines with J gene TRBJ2-7, with unresolved D. The CDR3 is 13 residues long. Per germline, CDR1 MNHNS and CDR2 SASEGT. The V gene lost 0 bases and the J gene lost 4 bases, with 7 bases spanning the gap. CDR3 loop: CASSEAPVYEQYF. CDR3 nucleotide sequence: TGTGCCAGCAGTGAAGCGCCGGTATACGAGCAGTACTTC.

V gene TRBV2 combines with J gene TRBJ1-2; TRBD1 agrees at 7 bases. V shed 7 bases and J 8 bases; nucleotides not matched to a gene: 7. The CDR3 contains 12 residues. The germline V gene has CDR1 SNHLY and CDR2 FYNNEI. CDR3 loop: CASTRTGEGYTF. CDR3 in DNA: TGTGCCAGCACTCGGACAGGTGAAGGCTACACCTTC.

The chain recombines TRBV19 with TRBJ1-5, with a possible D match to TRBD1 (6 bases). Trimming cost V 6 bases and J 2 bases, with 14 bases left between them. This CDR3 spans 15 amino acids. Germline-derived CDR1 and CDR2 are LNHDA and SQIVND (reference sequence). CDR3 amino acids: CASSLQGDGNQPQHF. The CDR3 coding sequence is TGTGCCAGTAGCCTACAGGGTGACGGCAATCAGCCCCAGCATTTT.

This clone was seen only a few times. The conserved final phenylalanine or tryptophan is absent from the CDR3, which likely points to a read error. The V call is TRBV19, the J call TRBJ1-6; D gene ambiguous. Germline V gene lookup returns CDR1 LNHDA and CDR2 SQIVND (reference sequence). V lost 3 bases and J lost 5, with 8 bases in between. This CDR3 has 14 amino acids. The CDR3: CASSIGRNNSPLHL. CDR3 in DNA: TGTGCCAGTAGTATCGGTCGGAATAATTCACCCCTCCACCTT.

J is TRBJ1-2 and V is TRBV2; TRBD1 is a possible D gene (6 bases). CDR3 size: 16 residues. Looked up from germline, CDR1 is SNHLY and CDR2 is FYNNEI. Trimming took 3 bases from V and 1 from J, leaving 15 bases between them. CDR3 sequence: CASSDSAGVHNYGYTF. The CDR3 region has the DNA TGTGCCAGCAGTGACTCGGCAGGGGTGCATAACTATGGCTACACCTTC.

The chain employs TRBV7-8 and TRBJ1-2; D is perhaps TRBD1 (5 bases). Per germline, CDR1 SGHVS and CDR2 FQNEAQ. The V end lost 4 bases, the J end lost 3 bases, and 18 bases lay between the germline ends. This CDR3 is 16 amino acids long. The CDR3 nucleotides are TGTGCCAGCAGCTCCTCCGGGGCCCGGCGGGACTATGGCTACACCTTC. Its protein product is CASSSSGARRDYGYTF.

CDR3 bases: TGTGCCAGCTCACAGACAGGGCCTTACAATGAGCAGTTCTTC. Translated: CASSQTGPYNEQFF. V and J are TRBV27 and TRBJ2-1; TRBD1 aligns across 7 bases. V lost 8 bases to trimming and J lost 4 bases; unmatched junction nucleotides: 8. From germline, CDR1 is MNHEY and CDR2 SMNVEV (reference sequence). The CDR3 is 14 residues long.

CDR3 amino acids: CASSLAFRTGDGYEQYF. CDR3 sequence (DNA): TGTGCCAGCAGCTTGGCCTTTAGGACAGGGGACGGCTACGAGCAGTACTTC. The chain employs TRBV5-6 and TRBJ2-7; 9 bases are a match to TRBD1. Germline trimming cut 0 bases from V and 3 bases from J; bases unmatched to any gene: 10. Germline V gene data show CDR1 as SGHDT and CDR2 as YYEEEE. The CDR3 has 17 amino acids.

The genes are TRBV6-1 and TRBJ1-3; D is possibly TRBD1 (5 bases). The CDR3 contains 14 residues. Trimming removed 4 bases at V and 4 bases at J, with 11 bases between. Germline assignment: CDR1 MNHNS and CDR2 SASEGT. CDR3 residues: CASSVQGFGNTIYF. CDR3 nucleotides: TGTGCCAGCAGTGTTCAGGGCTTCGGAAACACCATATATTTT.

The gene calls are TRBV14 and TRBJ2-7, with a possible D match to TRBD1 (6 bases). Germline V gene lookup returns CDR1 SGHDN and CDR2 FVKESK. This CDR3 has 15 amino acids. Trimming removed 0 bases from V and 5 bases from J, with 14 bases in between. Written as DNA, the CDR3 is TGTGCCAGCAGCCAAGATTGGGGGCCCCCCCACGAGCAGTACTTC. Protein: CASSQDWGPPHEQYF.

The genes are TRBV7-3 and TRBJ2-2; D not certain. Trimming stripped 0 bases from V and 6 bases from J, with 5 bases between. The CDR3 extends over 13 amino acids. Germline values: CDR1 SGHTA, CDR2 FQGTGA. CDR3 amino acids: CASSLTGSGELFF. The CDR3 nucleotides are TGTGCCAGCAGCTTAACTGGATCCGGGGAGCTGTTTTTT.

This clone was counted a single time. The rearrangement joins TRBV28 to TRBJ1-1; possible D gene TRBD1, 5 bases. The CDR3 sequence is 13 residues long. CDR1 and CDR2 from the germline V gene are MDHEN and SYDVKM. Trimming removed 5 bases from V and 6 bases from J, with 13 bases in between. In nucleotides, the CDR3 is TGTGCCAGCAGTCTAACTTTAGGGGCTGAAGCTTTCTTT. Encoded protein: CASSLTLGAEAFF.

The V call is TRBV4-1, the J call TRBJ1-4; 7 bases match TRBD1. The CDR3 consists of 17 residues. With 1 base clipped from V and 5 bases from J, the junction kept 10 bases outside the gene matches. Germline V gene data show CDR1 as MGHRA and CDR2 as YSYEKL. The CDR3 sequence: CASSQAPPGQKNEKLFF. In DNA form, the CDR3 reads TGCGCCAGCAGCCAAGCCCCCCCGGGACAGAAGAATGAAAAACTGTTTTTT.

This chain uses TRBV4-3 with TRBJ2-1, with a tentative D call TRBD1 (6 bases). V was clipped by 3 bases and J by 5 bases, with 11 bases between them. The CDR3 spans 14 residues. Germline V lookup: CDR1 LGHNA, CDR2 YSLEER. As DNA, the CDR3 is TGCGCCAGCAGCCATGGGGGCTTTAACAATGAGCAGTTCTTC. Translated: CASSHGGFNNEQFF.

The chain combines TRBV27 with TRBJ1-1; TRBD1 aligns across 7 bases. The germline V gene has CDR1 MNHEY and CDR2 SMNVEV (reference sequence). The CDR3 totals 15 residues. The V and J ends lost 0 bases and 0 bases, in that order; junction bases with no gene match: 1. In nucleotides, the CDR3 is TGTGCCAGCAGTTTATCACAGGGGCTGAACACTGAAGCTTTCTTT. The encoded protein is CASSLSQGLNTEAFF.

This clone came up a few times. The rearrangement uses TRBV7-9 and TRBJ2-7; no reliable D call. There are 12 residues in the CDR3. The germline V and J ends were trimmed by 11 bases and 0 bases, with 11 bases remaining between them. CDR1 and CDR2 from the germline V gene are SEHNR and FQNEAQ (reference sequence). The CDR3 bases are TGTGCCCTCGACGGAAGCTCCTACGAGCAGTACTTC. Translated, it gives CALDGSSYEQYF.

The chain recombines TRBV7-3 with TRBJ1-2; unclear D gene. CDR3 length: 17 amino acids. Trimming cost V 2 bases and J 3 bases, with 19 bases left between them. The germline V gene encodes CDR1 SGHTA and CDR2 FQGTGA. Written as DNA, the CDR3 is TGTGCCAGCAGCTTATTTAAGGCGGAGGGTATAGACTATGGCTACACCTTC. Translation gives CASSLFKAEGIDYGYTF.